The 21 T cell receptor beta chains presented below share a single source sample, sequenced in a study of T cell changes during pregnancy in multiple sclerosis. Assay: immunoSEQ multiplex PCR; the TCRdb copy retains only in-frame clones and omits some. Counted here are tens of thousands of clones, about 92% occurring once; the ten biggest clones make up about 1.6%. Sequenced here: peripheral blood, sampled after pregnancy. Every receptor here comes from a female donor with multiple sclerosis, enrolled in a pregnancy study.

The rearrangement joins TRBV5-4 to TRBJ1-3; TRBD1 matches at 8 bases. The CDR3 has 14 residues. Trimming at V came to 4 bases and at J to 2 bases, leaving 2 bases not matched to a gene. The V gene's germline CDR1 is SGHNT and CDR2 YYREEE (reference sequence). The CDR3 nucleotides are TGTGCCAGCAGCACGGACAGGGCTGGAAACACCATATATTTT. Translating gives CASSTDRAGNTIYF.

The DNA of the CDR3 is TGTGCCAGCAGTGGCCCCTTAGGGGGCCTTCTCTACGAGCAGTACTTC. Translation: CASSGPLGGLLYEQYF. The rearrangement links TRBV6-1 to TRBJ2-7, with 7 nucleotides matching TRBD1. With 4 bases clipped from V and 3 bases from J, the junction kept 12 bases outside the gene matches. Germline CDR1 is MNHNS and CDR2 is SASEGT. The CDR3 sequence is 16 residues long.

The J gene is TRBJ2-1, the V gene TRBV27, with TRBD2 matching over 12 bases. Germline V gene sequence: CDR1 MNHEY, CDR2 SMNVEV (reference sequence). The CDR3 runs to 16 residues. J was trimmed by 6 bases and V by 6 bases; bases with no gene match: 9. The CDR3 sequence: CASRRIPGLAGNEQFF. DNA for the CDR3: TGTGCCAGCAGACGCATACCGGGACTAGCGGGCAATGAGCAGTTCTTC.

The chain joins TRBV28 to TRBJ1-4; maybe TRBD1 (5 bases). Germline CDR1 MDHEN, CDR2 SYDVKM. The CDR3 is 13 residues long. V was shortened by 6 bases and J by 4 bases, with 9 bases between the two germline ends. The CDR3 DNA follows: TGTGCCAGCAGAAGGGACTTTAATGAAAAACTGTTTTTT. Translated, it gives CASRRDFNEKLFF. The full variable domain, its missing parts supplied by reference TRBV28 and TRBJ1-4, is DVKVTQSSRYLVKRTGEKVFLECVQDMDHENMFWYRQDPGLGLRLIYFSYDVKMKEKGDIPEGYSVSREKKERFSLILESASTNQTSMYLCASRRDFNEKLFFGSGTQLSVL.

V is TRBV28 and J is TRBJ1-5; D is ambiguous. The CDR3 is made up of 14 amino acids. Between the trimmed V and J ends, which lost 5 bases and 3 bases, there was a span of 11 bases. Germline V gene data show CDR1 as MDHEN and CDR2 as SYDVKM. DNA of the CDR3: TGTGCCAGCAGTCTAGACGGCTACAATCAGCCCCAGCATTTT. Its protein product is CASSLDGYNQPQHF.

This sequence joins TRBV5-4 and TRBJ1-1; D uncertain. The V gene lost 4 bases and the J gene lost 11 bases, with 15 bases spanning the gap. The CDR3 sequence is 12 residues long. CDR1 is SGHNT, CDR2 YYREEE, per germline (reference sequence). CDR3 loop: CASSQRTGRAFF. The CDR3 region has the DNA TGTGCCAGCAGCCAGCGGACGGGGAGGGCTTTCTTT. Full variable domain (rest looked up from reference TRBV5-4 and TRBJ1-1): ETGVTQSPTHLIKTRGQQVTLRCSSQSGHNTVSWYQQALGQGPQFIFQYYREEENGRGNFPPRFSGLQFPNYSSELNVNALELDDSALYLCASSQRTGRAFFGQGTRLTVV.

The rearrangement uses TRBV5-1 and TRBJ2-3; TRBD1 matches 9 bases. The CDR3 is 14 residues long. Trimming at V came to 4 bases and at J to 7 bases, leaving 7 bases not matched to a gene. Germline V gene data show CDR1 as SGHRS and CDR2 as YFSETQ. CDR3 sequence: CASSPSQGAHTQYF. The CDR3 bases are TGCGCCAGCAGCCCATCACAGGGGGCGCATACGCAGTATTTT.

The chain has TRBV7-2 and TRBJ2-7; 12 nucleotides align to TRBD2. Germline CDR1 SGHTA, CDR2 FQGNSA. V gave up 0 bases and J gave up 1 base; unmatched junction bases: 4. The CDR3 spans 17 residues. CDR3 loop: CASSLARGLAGSYEQYF. CDR3 sequence (DNA): TGTGCCAGCAGCTTAGCGCGGGGACTAGCGGGTTCCTACGAGCAGTACTTC.

V gene TRBV7-3 combines with J gene TRBJ1-2; 7 bases are shared with TRBD1. Germline V lookup: CDR1 SGHTA, CDR2 FQGTGA. J lost 7 bases, V lost 0 bases, and 2 bases had no gene match. The CDR3 totals 13 residues. CDR3 in DNA: TGTGCCAGCAGCTTAACGCGACAGGGTGGCTACACCTTC. It yields the protein CASSLTRQGGYTF. The whole variable domain, filled in from reference TRBV7-3 and TRBJ1-2, reads GAGVSQTPSNKVTEKGKYVELRCDPISGHTALYWYRQSLGQGPEFLIYFQGTGAADDSGLPNDRFFAVRPEGSVSTLKIQRTERGDSAVYLCASSLTRQGGYTFGSGTRLTVV.

The chain combines TRBV27 with TRBJ1-2, with no clear D. The V and J ends lost 6 bases and 4 bases respectively, with 18 bases between them. The CDR3 totals 15 residues. The germline gives CDR1 MNHEY, CDR2 SMNVEV (reference sequence). CDR3 DNA sequence: TGTGCCAGCAGCCCTTCAGGTCCCCACAGCTATGGCTACACCTTC. Protein product: CASSPSGPHSYGYTF.

In its sample, this clone was seen once. This chain links TRBV1 with TRBJ2-2; the table's TRBD1 call for D was not verified on the DNA. TRBV1 is a known pseudogene. The CDR3 extends over 15 amino acids. This CDR3 reads CTSSHRTDNTGELFF. The CDR3 DNA is TGCACCAGCAGCCACCGGACAGATAACACCGGGGAGCTGTTTTTT.

The CDR3 loop is CASSAQGNTQYF. In nucleotides, the CDR3 is TGTGCCAGCAGTGCGCAGGGAAATACGCAGTATTTT. This rearrangement joins TRBV6-6 to TRBJ2-3, with D maybe TRBD1 (5 bases). The CDR3 has 12 residues. In germline, CDR1 is MNHNY, CDR2 SVGAGI (reference sequence). V lost 5 bases and J 7 bases, leaving 10 bases between the germline ends.

V usage is TRBV5-6 and J usage is TRBJ2-3; the D gene is possibly TRBD1 (6 bases). CDR1 and CDR2 from the germline V gene are SGHDT and YYEEEE. This CDR3 has 16 amino acids. The V and J ends lost 4 bases and 0 bases respectively, with 15 bases between them. CDR3 amino acids: CASSKLRTVSTDTQYF. In nucleotides, the CDR3 is TGTGCCAGCAGCAAGCTTAGGACAGTTAGCACAGATACGCAGTATTTT.

V and J are TRBV4-1 and TRBJ2-7; 7 positions agree with TRBD2. The germline CDR1 and CDR2 sequences are MGHRA and YSYEKL. The CDR3 loop spans 16 amino acids. Trimming at V came to 2 bases and at J to 1 base, leaving 8 bases not matched to a gene. CDR3 loop: CASSQTSGIGSYEQYF. The CDR3 nucleotides are TGCGCCAGCAGCCAAACGAGCGGGATCGGGTCCTACGAGCAGTACTTC.

V gene TRBV18 combines with J gene TRBJ2-1; a possible D gene is TRBD1 (6 bases). The CDR3 is 15 residues long. Trimming pared 0 bases from V and 8 bases from J, leaving 14 bases between. The germline V gene encodes CDR1 KGHSH and CDR2 LQKENI. CDR3 amino acids: CASSPPRQGSDEQFF. Here the CDR3 DNA reads TGTGCCAGCTCACCACCCCGCCAGGGGTCCGATGAGCAGTTCTTC. Together with reference TRBV18 and TRBJ2-1, the CDR3 gives the full variable domain: NAGVMQNPRHLVRRRGQEARLRCSPMKGHSHVYWYRQLPEEGLKFMVYLQKENIIDESGMPKERFSAEFPKEGPSILRIQQVVRGDSAAYFCASSPPRQGSDEQFFGPGTRLTVL.

This chain links TRBV6-5 with TRBJ2-1; D call uncertain. The CDR3 has 13 residues. CDR1 is MNHEY, CDR2 SVGAGI, per germline. V dropped 7 bases and J dropped 7 bases, with 14 bases sitting between them. CDR3 in amino acids: CASIAALSNEQFF. DNA of the CDR3: TGTGCCAGCATTGCGGCTCTTAGTAATGAGCAGTTCTTC.

This clone was counted a single time. V gene TRBV5-1 combines with J gene TRBJ2-7; 10 bases fit TRBD2. The V segment lost 2 bases and the J segment 2 bases; nucleotides outside the gene matches: 7. The CDR3 is 16 amino acids. CDR1 and CDR2 (germline): SGHRS, YFSETQ. CDR3 amino acids: CASSLLAGPYAYEQYF. For the CDR3, the DNA is TGCGCCAGCAGCTTACTAGCGGGACCGTACGCCTACGAGCAGTACTTC.

This chain joins TRBV6-1 and TRBJ2-2; 7 nucleotides line up with TRBD1. CDR3 size: 16 residues. V lost 3 bases and J lost 6; bases outside the gene matches: 10. Germline CDR1 is MNHNS and CDR2 is SASEGT. CDR3 coding DNA: TGTGCCAGCAGTGATCCTCTATCTGGACAGGCCGGGGAGCTGTTTTTT. Translated: CASSDPLSGQAGELFF.

This clone has just one count. This sequence joins TRBV5-4 and TRBJ2-7, with 8 bases matching TRBD1. J gave up 4 bases and V 2 bases, and 5 bases lay outside the gene matches. The CDR3 loop spans 14 amino acids. Germline V CDR1 and CDR2: SGHNT, YYREEE (reference sequence). The CDR3 loop is CASSLGTGRYEQYF. The CDR3 DNA follows: TGTGCCAGCAGCTTAGGGACAGGAAGGTACGAGCAGTACTTC.

The chain carries TRBV18 and TRBJ2-7; possibly TRBD1 for D (5 bases). Trimming left V 2 bases short and J 2 bases short, with 10 bases between. Germline values: CDR1 KGHSH, CDR2 LQKENI. This CDR3 spans 14 amino acids. The DNA for the CDR3 is TGTGCCAGCTCACCAAGAGGACAAACCTACGAGCAGTACTTC. Translated: CASSPRGQTYEQYF.

The chain employs TRBV13 and TRBJ1-1, with 10 bases aligning to TRBD1. Losses at the gene ends were 1 base for V and 1 base for J; bases not matched to a gene: 3. The CDR3 is 16 amino acids. CDR1 PRHDT and CDR2 FYEKMQ come from the germline V gene (reference sequence). Here the CDR3 reads CASSLARQGANTEAFF. Here the CDR3 DNA reads TGTGCCAGCAGCTTAGCCCGACAGGGGGCGAACACTGAAGCTTTCTTT.